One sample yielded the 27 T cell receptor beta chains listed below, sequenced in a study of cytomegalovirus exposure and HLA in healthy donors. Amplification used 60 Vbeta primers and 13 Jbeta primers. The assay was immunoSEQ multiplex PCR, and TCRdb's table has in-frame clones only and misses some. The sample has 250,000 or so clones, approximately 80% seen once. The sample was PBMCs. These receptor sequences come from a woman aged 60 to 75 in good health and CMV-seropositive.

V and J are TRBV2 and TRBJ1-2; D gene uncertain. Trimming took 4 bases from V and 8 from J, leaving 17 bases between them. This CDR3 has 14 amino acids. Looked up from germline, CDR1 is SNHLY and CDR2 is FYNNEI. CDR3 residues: CASSVGISFQGYTF. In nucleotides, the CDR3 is TGTGCCAGCAGTGTTGGCATCTCCTTCCAGGGCTACACCTTC.

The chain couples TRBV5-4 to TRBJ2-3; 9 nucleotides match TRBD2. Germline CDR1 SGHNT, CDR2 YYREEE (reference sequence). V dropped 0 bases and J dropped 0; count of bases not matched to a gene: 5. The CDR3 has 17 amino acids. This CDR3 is CASSLDPTSGSTDTQYF. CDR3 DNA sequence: TGTGCCAGCAGCTTGGACCCGACTAGCGGAAGCACAGATACGCAGTATTTT.

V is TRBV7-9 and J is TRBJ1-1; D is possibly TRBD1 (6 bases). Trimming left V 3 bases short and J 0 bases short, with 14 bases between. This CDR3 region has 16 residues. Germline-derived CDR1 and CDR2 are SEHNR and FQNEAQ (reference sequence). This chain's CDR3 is CASSFRPGHMNTEAFF. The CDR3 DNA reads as TGTGCCAGCAGCTTCCGACCGGGACACATGAACACTGAAGCTTTCTTT.

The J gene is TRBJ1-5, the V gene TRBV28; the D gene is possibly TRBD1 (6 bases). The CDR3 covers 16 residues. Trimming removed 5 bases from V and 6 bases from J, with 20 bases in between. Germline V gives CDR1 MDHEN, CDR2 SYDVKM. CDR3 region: CASSKRLTGRGQPQHF. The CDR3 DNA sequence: TGTGCCAGCAGTAAAAGGTTAACAGGGAGGGGTCAGCCCCAGCATTTT. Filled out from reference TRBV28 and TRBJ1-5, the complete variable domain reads DVKVTQSSRYLVKRTGEKVFLECVQDMDHENMFWYRQDPGLGLRLIYFSYDVKMKEKGDIPEGYSVSREKKERFSLILESASTNQTSMYLCASSKRLTGRGQPQHFGDGTRLSIL.

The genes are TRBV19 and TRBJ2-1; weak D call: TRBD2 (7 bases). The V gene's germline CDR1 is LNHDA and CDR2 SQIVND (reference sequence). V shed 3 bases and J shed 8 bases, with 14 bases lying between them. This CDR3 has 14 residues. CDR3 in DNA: TGTGCCAGTAGTATGGTATGGGGGGGCGATGAGCAGTTCTTC. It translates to CASSMVWGGDEQFF.

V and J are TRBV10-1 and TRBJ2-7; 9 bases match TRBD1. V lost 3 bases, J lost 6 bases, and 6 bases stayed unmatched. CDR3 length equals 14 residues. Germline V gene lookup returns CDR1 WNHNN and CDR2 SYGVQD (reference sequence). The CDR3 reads CASSELGTGPEQYF. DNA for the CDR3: TGCGCCAGCAGTGAACTCGGGACAGGGCCCGAGCAGTACTTC.

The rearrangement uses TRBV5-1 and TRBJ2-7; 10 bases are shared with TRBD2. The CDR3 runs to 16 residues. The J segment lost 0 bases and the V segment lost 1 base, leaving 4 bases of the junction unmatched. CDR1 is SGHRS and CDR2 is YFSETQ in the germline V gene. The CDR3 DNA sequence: TGCGCCAGCAGCTTGACTAGCGGGACCCGCTCCTACGAGCAGTACTTC. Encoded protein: CASSLTSGTRSYEQYF.

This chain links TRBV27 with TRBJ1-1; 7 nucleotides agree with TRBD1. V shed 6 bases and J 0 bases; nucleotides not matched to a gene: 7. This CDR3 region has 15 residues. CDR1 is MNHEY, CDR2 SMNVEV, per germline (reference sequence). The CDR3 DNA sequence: TGTGCCAGCAGCCAACACAGGGGTATGAACACTGAAGCTTTCTTT. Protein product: CASSQHRGMNTEAFF.

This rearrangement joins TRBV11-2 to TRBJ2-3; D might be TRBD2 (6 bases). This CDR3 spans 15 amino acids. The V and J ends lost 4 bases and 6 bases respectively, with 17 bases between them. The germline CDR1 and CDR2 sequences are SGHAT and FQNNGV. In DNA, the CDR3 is TGTGCCAGCAGCTCCTATCGTGGTGGGAGGGATACGCAGTATTTT. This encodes CASSSYRGGRDTQYF.

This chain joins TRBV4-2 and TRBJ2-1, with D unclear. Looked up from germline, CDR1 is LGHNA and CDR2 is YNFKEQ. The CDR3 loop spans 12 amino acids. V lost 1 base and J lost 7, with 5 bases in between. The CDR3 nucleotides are TGTGCCAGCAGCCAAGCCGAGAATGAGCAGTTCTTC. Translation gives CASSQAENEQFF.

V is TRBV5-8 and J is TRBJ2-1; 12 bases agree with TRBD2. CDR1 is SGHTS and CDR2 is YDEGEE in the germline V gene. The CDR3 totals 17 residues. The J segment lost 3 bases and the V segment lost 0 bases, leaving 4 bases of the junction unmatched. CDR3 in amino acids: CASSLGLAGVIYNEQFF. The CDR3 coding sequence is TGTGCCAGCAGCTTGGGACTAGCGGGAGTGATCTACAATGAGCAGTTCTTC.

Written as DNA, the CDR3 is TGCAGCGTTAGTAGGGGGCGCGTCTACGAGCAGTACTTC. Translation gives CSVSRGRVYEQYF. This chain links TRBV29-1 with TRBJ2-7; 7 nucleotides agree with TRBD1. The junction had 7 bases not matched to a gene; V was cut back by 5 bases and J by 3 bases. The V gene's germline CDR1 is SQVTM and CDR2 ANQGSEA. CDR3 length equals 13 residues.

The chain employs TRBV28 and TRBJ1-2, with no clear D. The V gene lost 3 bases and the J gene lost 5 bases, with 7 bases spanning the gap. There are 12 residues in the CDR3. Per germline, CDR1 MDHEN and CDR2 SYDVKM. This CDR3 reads CASSFRRYGYTF. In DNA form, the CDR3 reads TGTGCCAGCAGTTTTCGGCGGTATGGCTACACCTTC.

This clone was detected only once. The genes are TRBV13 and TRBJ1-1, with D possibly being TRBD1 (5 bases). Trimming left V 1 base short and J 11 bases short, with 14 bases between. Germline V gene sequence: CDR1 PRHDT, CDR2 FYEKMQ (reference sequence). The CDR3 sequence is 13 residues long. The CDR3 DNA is TGTGCCAGCAGCTTAGTCTCGGGCAGGGTGGCTTTCTTT. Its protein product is CASSLVSGRVAFF.

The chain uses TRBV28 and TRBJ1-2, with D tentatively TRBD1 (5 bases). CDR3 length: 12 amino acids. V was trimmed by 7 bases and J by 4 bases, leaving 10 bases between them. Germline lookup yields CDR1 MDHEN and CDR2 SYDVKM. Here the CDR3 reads CASKVQGYGYTF. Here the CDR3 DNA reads TGTGCCAGCAAGGTGCAGGGCTATGGCTACACCTTC.

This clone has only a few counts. This CDR3 reads CSALQPGLAHTGELFF. Written as DNA, the CDR3 is TGCAGCGCCCTGCAGCCGGGACTAGCACACACCGGGGAGCTGTTTTTT. The chain uses TRBV29-1 and TRBJ2-2; 9 nucleotides line up with TRBD2. The V segment lost 7 bases and the J segment 3 bases; nucleotides outside the gene matches: 12. CDR3 length: 16 amino acids. CDR1 and CDR2 (germline): SQVTM, ANQGSEA.

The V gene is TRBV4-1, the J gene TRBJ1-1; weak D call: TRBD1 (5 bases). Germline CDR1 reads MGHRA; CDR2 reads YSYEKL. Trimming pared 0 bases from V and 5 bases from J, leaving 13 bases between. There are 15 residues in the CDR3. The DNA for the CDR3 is TGCGCCAGCAGCCAAGAGTGGCCAGGGAGGACTGAAGCTTTCTTT. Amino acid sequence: CASSQEWPGRTEAFF.

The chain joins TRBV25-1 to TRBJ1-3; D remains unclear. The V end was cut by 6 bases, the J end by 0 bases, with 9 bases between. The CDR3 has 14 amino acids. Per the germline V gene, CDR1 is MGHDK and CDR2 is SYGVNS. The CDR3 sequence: CASSPVGSGNTIYF. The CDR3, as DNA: TGTGCCAGCAGCCCGGTCGGCTCTGGAAACACCATATATTTT.

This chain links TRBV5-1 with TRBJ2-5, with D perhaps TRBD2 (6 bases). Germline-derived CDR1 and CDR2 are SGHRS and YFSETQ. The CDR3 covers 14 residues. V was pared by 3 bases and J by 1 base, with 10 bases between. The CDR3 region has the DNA TGCGCCAGCAGCTACAGCGGGTCCCAAGAGACCCAGTACTTC. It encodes CASSYSGSQETQYF.

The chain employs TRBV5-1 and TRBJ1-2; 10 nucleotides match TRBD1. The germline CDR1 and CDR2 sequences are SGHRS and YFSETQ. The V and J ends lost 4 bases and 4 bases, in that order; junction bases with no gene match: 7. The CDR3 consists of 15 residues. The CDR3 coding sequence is TGCGCCAGCAGCAACGGACAGGGGGGGAGCTATGGCTACACCTTC. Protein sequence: CASSNGQGGSYGYTF.

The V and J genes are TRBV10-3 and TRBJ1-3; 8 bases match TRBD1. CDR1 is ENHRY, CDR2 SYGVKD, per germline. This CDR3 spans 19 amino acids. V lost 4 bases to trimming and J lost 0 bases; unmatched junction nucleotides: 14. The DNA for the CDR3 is TGTGCCATCAGTGGGGGGACAGGCGGAGTAGGGAACTCTGGAAACACCATATATTTT. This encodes CAISGGTGGVGNSGNTIYF.

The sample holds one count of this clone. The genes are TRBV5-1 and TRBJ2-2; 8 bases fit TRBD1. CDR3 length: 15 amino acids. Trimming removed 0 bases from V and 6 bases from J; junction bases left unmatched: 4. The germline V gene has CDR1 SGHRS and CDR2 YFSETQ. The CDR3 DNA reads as TGCGCCAGCAGCTTGGCGTCAGGGGGCCCCGGGGAGCTGTTTTTT. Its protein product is CASSLASGGPGELFF.

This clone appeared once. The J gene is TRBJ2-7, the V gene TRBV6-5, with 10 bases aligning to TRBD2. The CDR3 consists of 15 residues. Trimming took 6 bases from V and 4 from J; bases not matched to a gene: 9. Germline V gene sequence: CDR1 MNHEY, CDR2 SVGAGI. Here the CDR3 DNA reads TGTGCCAGCAGGAGGGGTCTAGCGGGGGCGTACGAGCAGTACTTC. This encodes CASRRGLAGAYEQYF.

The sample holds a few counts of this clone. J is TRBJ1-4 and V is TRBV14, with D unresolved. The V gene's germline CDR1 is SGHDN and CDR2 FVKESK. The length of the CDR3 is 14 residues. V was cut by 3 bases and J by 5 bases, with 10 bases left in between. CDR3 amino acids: CASSQTTGNEKLFF. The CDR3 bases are TGTGCCAGCAGCCAGACGACGGGAAATGAAAAACTGTTTTTT.

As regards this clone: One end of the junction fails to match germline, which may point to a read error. This CDR3 reads CSSSQSLSYEQYF. The CDR3 region has the DNA TGTTCCAGCAGCCAATCCCTATCCTACGAGCAGTACTTC. J is TRBJ2-7 and V is TRBV7-9; no firm D call. CDR3 size: 13 residues. Looked up from germline, CDR1 is SEHNR and CDR2 is FQNEAQ (reference sequence).

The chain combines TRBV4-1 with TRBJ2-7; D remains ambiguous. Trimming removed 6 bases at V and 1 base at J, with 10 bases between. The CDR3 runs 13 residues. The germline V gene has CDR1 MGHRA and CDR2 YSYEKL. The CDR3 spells CASSQIGSYEQYF. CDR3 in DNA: TGCGCCAGCAGTCAAATCGGGTCCTACGAGCAGTACTTC.

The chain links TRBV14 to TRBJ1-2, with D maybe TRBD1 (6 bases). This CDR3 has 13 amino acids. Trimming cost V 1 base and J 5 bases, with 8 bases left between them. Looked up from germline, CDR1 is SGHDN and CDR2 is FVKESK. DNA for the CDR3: TGTGCCAGCAGCCAAGTAACAGGGTATGGCTACACCTTC. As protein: CASSQVTGYGYTF.